The 2 T cell receptor beta chains below were found in one sample sequenced in a study of blood T cell repertoires in COVID-19. Profiling relied on immunoSEQ multiplex PCR, and the TCRdb table lists in-frame clones only, not all of them. The sample shows 180,000 or so clones, about 80% of them seen only once. The sequencing input was PBMCs or T cells enriched from blood (not recorded which). The receptors shown here come from a man aged 60 to 75 who had been exposed to COVID-19.

The chain couples TRBV28 to TRBJ2-2; the match to TRBD2 covers 8 bases. The CDR3 length is 14 residues. J gave up 5 bases and V 6 bases, and 5 bases lay outside the gene matches. Germline-derived CDR1 and CDR2 are MDHEN and SYDVKM. The CDR3 coding sequence is TGTGCCAGCAGCGAGCGGGGGAGGACCGGGGAGCTGTTTTTT. Protein sequence: CASSERGRTGELFF.

This chain joins TRBV5-4 and TRBJ1-5; TRBD1 agrees at 9 bases. The CDR3 has 14 amino acids. Germline V lookup: CDR1 SGHNT, CDR2 YYREEE (reference sequence). V was clipped by 4 bases and J by 10 bases; unmatched bases: 9. CDR3: CASSTDRGSGPQHF. CDR3 in DNA: TGTGCCAGCAGCACGGACAGGGGCTCCGGCCCCCAGCATTTT.